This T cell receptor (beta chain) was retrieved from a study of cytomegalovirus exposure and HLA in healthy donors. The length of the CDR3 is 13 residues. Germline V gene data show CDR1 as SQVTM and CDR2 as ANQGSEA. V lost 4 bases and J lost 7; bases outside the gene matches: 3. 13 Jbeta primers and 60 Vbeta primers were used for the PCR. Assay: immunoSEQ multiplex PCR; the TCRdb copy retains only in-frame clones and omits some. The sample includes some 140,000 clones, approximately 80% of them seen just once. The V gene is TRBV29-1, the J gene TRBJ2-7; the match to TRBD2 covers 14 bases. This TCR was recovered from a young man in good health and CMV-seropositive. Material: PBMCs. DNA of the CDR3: TGCAGCGTTGGACTAGCGGGAGGGAATGAGCAGTACTTC. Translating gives CSVGLAGGNEQYF.